The TCR beta chain described here comes from a study of cytomegalovirus exposure and HLA in healthy donors. In germline, CDR1 is SNHLY, CDR2 FYNNEI. This CDR3 spans 16 amino acids. Trimming pared 0 bases from V and 6 bases from J, leaving 12 bases between. Vbeta (60) and Jbeta (13) primers were used in the PCR. This table comes from immunoSEQ multiplex PCR, and its TCRdb copy is limited to in-frame clones, with some not included. The table shows 200,000 to 250,000 clones, with 75% occurring only once. This clonotype was obtained from a woman aged 30 to 39 in good health and CMV-seronegative. Material: PBMCs. The chain couples TRBV2 to TRBJ1-6, with D perhaps matching TRBD1 (6 bases). The CDR3 reads CASSEAHRVPNSPLHF. CDR3 in DNA: TGTGCCAGCAGTGAAGCGCACAGGGTCCCTAATTCACCCCTCCACTTT.